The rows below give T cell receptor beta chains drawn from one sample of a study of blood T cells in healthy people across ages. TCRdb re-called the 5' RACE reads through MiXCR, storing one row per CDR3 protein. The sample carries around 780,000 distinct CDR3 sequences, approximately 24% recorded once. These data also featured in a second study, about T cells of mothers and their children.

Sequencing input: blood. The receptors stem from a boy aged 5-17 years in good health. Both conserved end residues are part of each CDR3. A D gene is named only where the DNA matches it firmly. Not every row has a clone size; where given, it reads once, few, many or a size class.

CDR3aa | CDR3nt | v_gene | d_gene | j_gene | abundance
CASRQDREGTEAFF | TGTGCCAGCAGGCAGGACAGGGAAGGGACTGAAGCTTTCTTT | TRBV2 | TRBD1 | TRBJ1-1 | -
CASREGRGSAEQFF | TGTGCCAGCAGAGAAGGGAGGGGCTCGGCCGAGCAGTTCTTC | TRBV25-1 | TRBD2 | TRBJ2-1 | -
CSVEAGGYGYTF | TGCAGCGTTGAAGCCGGGGGCTATGGCTACACCTTC | TRBV29-1 | - | TRBJ1-2 | many
CASSAGLRGEQFF | TGTGCCAGCAGCGCCGGGTTGAGGGGGGAGCAGTTCTTC | TRBV6-5 | - | TRBJ2-1 | -
CSVDRQGGDTQYF | TGCAGCGTTGATCGACAGGGTGGAGATACGCAGTATTTT | TRBV29-1 | TRBD1 | TRBJ2-3 | -
CASSSSGTSVYNEQFF | TGCGCCAGCAGCTCCTCCGGGACTAGCGTATACAATGAGCAGTTCTTC | TRBV5-1 | TRBD2 | TRBJ2-1 | -
CSATKLAESQETQYF | TGCAGTGCTACCAAACTAGCGGAGTCGCAAGAGACCCAGTACTTC | TRBV20-1 | TRBD2 | TRBJ2-5 | few
CSARWGAARYEQYF | TGCAGTGCTAGGTGGGGGGCAGCTCGGTACGAGCAGTACTTC | TRBV20-1 | - | TRBJ2-7 | -
CAIRQGSNTGELFF | TGTGCCATCCGACAGGGGTCGAACACCGGGGAGCTGTTTTTT | TRBV10-3 | TRBD1 | TRBJ2-2 | -
CATSDASGTGWNEQFF | TGTGCCACCAGTGATGCCTCCGGGACAGGGTGGAATGAGCAGTTCTTC | TRBV24-1 | TRBD1 | TRBJ2-1 | few
CASSQAALGMNEAFF | TGCGCCAGCAGCCAAGCCGCCTTGGGGATGAATGAAGCTTTCTTT | TRBV4-1 | - | TRBJ1-1 | few
CASSPAGGLDIHYF | TGTGCCAGCAGCCCCGCGGGGGGCTTGGACATTCACTACTTC | TRBV28 | TRBD2 | TRBJ2-4 | -
CASTSSGTGDTEAFF | TGTGCCAGCACCAGTTCCGGGACAGGGGACACTGAAGCTTTCTTT | TRBV6-2/TRBV6-3 | TRBD1 | TRBJ1-1 | -
CSVDGDPNTGELFF | TGCAGCGTTGATGGGGATCCGAACACCGGGGAGCTGTTTTTT | TRBV29-1 | - | TRBJ2-2 | -
CASSDPAGANVLTF | TGCGCCAGCAGTGACCCAGCGGGGGCCAACGTCCTGACTTTC | TRBV10-2 | - | TRBJ2-6 | -
CASSLGLAGGPGYEQYF | TGTGCCAGCAGTTTAGGACTAGCGGGAGGGCCCGGGTACGAGCAGTACTTC | TRBV12-3/TRBV12-4 | TRBD2 | TRBJ2-7 | -
CASSWTGGFTDTQYF | TGTGCCAGCAGCTGGACTGGAGGCTTCACAGATACGCAGTATTTT | TRBV2 | - | TRBJ2-3 | many
CASSPDRLYGYTF | TGTGCCAGCAGCCCAGACAGACTCTATGGCTACACCTTC | TRBV7-2 | - | TRBJ1-2 | few
CASSYARGVNEKLFF | TGTGCCAGCAGTTACGCGAGGGGAGTCAATGAAAAACTGTTTTTT | TRBV6-5 | - | TRBJ1-4 | few
CASSLPGRKYEQYF | TGTGCCAGCAGTTTACCAGGGCGGAAGTACGAGCAGTACTTC | TRBV28 | - | TRBJ2-7 | -
CASSSGQGRATNEKLFF | TGTGCCAGCAGCTCCGGACAGGGTCGAGCAACTAATGAAAAACTGTTTTTT | TRBV11-2 | TRBD1 | TRBJ1-4 | -
CASSGRIFSPLSEQYF | TGCGCCAGCAGCGGAAGGATTTTCTCCCCTTTAAGCGAGCAGTACTTC | TRBV5-1 | - | TRBJ2-7 | few
CASSSDLTTANYGYTF | TGTGCCAGCAGCTCGGACCTGACCACTGCCAACTATGGCTACACCTTC | TRBV7-9 | - | TRBJ1-2 | few
CAWRGAVSTNEKLFF | TGTGCCTGGAGAGGGGCAGTCTCAACTAATGAAAAACTGTTTTTT | TRBV30 | - | TRBJ1-4 | -
CAWRPDRYNEQFF | TGTGCCTGGAGACCTGACCGTTACAATGAGCAGTTCTTC | TRBV30 | - | TRBJ2-1 | few
CASRTGQGRNQPQHF | TGTGCCAGCAGAACGGGACAGGGTAGGAATCAGCCCCAGCATTTT | TRBV6-5 | TRBD1 | TRBJ1-5 | -
CASSYKAPYYEQYF | TGTGCCAGCAGTTATAAGGCCCCCTACTACGAGCAGTACTTC | TRBV6-5 | - | TRBJ2-7 | -
CASSQGWGGAQETQYF | TGCGCCAGCAGCCAAGGATGGGGGGGCGCCCAAGAGACCCAGTACTTC | TRBV4-1 | - | TRBJ2-5 | few
CASSLLLGAKETQYF | TGTGCCAGCAGCTTATTGTTGGGCGCGAAGGAGACCCAGTACTTC | TRBV11-2 | - | TRBJ2-5 | few
CASKEGASSGNTIYF | TGTGCCAGCAAGGAGGGGGCGTCGTCTGGAAACACCATATATTTT | TRBV2 | TRBD1 | TRBJ1-3 | few
CASSAGQASYEQYF | TGCGCCAGCAGTGCCGGACAGGCATCCTACGAGCAGTACTTC | TRBV10-2 | TRBD1 | TRBJ2-7 | few
CASSYDGGAYNEQFF | TGTGCCAGCAGTTACGACGGGGGGGCATACAATGAGCAGTTCTTC | TRBV6-5 | TRBD2 | TRBJ2-1 | -
CSVRTSGGLDAALVTQYF | TGCAGCGTACGGACTAGCGGGGGGCTCGACGCGGCTTTAGTTACGCAGTATTTT | TRBV29-1 | TRBD2 | TRBJ2-3 | few
CASGSAWRGVQETQYF | TGTGCCAGCGGCTCAGCTTGGCGGGGGGTCCAAGAGACCCAGTACTTC | TRBV13 | TRBD2 | TRBJ2-5 | few
CASSWDSSGANVLTF | TGTGCCAGCAGTTGGGACAGCTCTGGGGCCAACGTCCTGACTTTC | TRBV6-6 | TRBD1 | TRBJ2-6 | many
CSFGRLAGVTSTDTQYF | TGCAGCTTCGGAAGACTAGCGGGGGTGACGAGCACAGATACGCAGTATTTT | TRBV29-1 | TRBD2 | TRBJ2-3 | few
CATGASGGRRETQYF | TGTGCCACTGGAGCTAGCGGGGGGCGTAGGGAGACCCAGTACTTC | TRBV24-1 | TRBD2 | TRBJ2-5 | few
CASSLPGPTYEQYF | TGTGCCAGCAGCCTCCCGGGGCCAACCTACGAGCAGTACTTC | TRBV12-3/TRBV12-4 | - | TRBJ2-7 | few
CASSLEGLYSNQPQHF | TGTGCCAGCAGTTTGGAGGGACTCTATAGCAATCAGCCCCAGCATTTT | TRBV12-3/TRBV12-4 | - | TRBJ1-5 | few
CASSLGWGNEAFF | TGTGCCAGCAGCTTGGGGTGGGGGAATGAAGCTTTCTTT | TRBV5-6 | - | TRBJ1-1 | few
CSARAIGDSLAKNIQYF | TGCAGTGCTAGAGCAATCGGGGACAGCTTAGCCAAAAACATTCAGTACTTC | TRBV20-1 | TRBD1 | TRBJ2-4 | -
CASSTGNTPRGYEQYF | TGTGCCAGCAGCACAGGTAACACACCGCGGGGGTACGAGCAGTACTTC | TRBV7-2 | TRBD2 | TRBJ2-7 | -
CASSHGPTGEQYF | TGTGCCAGCAGCCACGGGCCGACGGGGGAGCAGTACTTC | TRBV7-9 | - | TRBJ2-7 | few
CASSPVGTGTGELFF | TGTGCCAGCAGCCCGGTTGGGACAGGGACCGGGGAGCTGTTTTTT | TRBV12-3/TRBV12-4 | TRBD1 | TRBJ2-2 | -
CASSYSGGQGRSQYF | TGTGCCAGCAGTTACTCGGGGGGACAGGGAAGGTCGCAGTACTTC | TRBV6-5 | TRBD1 | TRBJ2-7 | -
CASSSGPTGELFF | TGTGCCAGCAGTTCAGGACCTACCGGGGAGCTGTTTTTT | TRBV12-3/TRBV12-4 | - | TRBJ2-2 | few